This TCR beta chain was recorded in a study of radiotherapy plus CTLA-4 blockade in lung cancer. About the research overall: Objective responses arose in about 18% of patients, and 25% to 40% experienced disease control. Study observations and caveats: Radiotherapy was combined with ipilimumab, and tumor-derived TCR clones then expanded in blood. Interferon-beta, together with early blood T cell clone dynamics, reportedly best predicted response.

Clones were sequenced by immunoSEQ multiplex PCR, and TCRdb holds only the in-frame ones, with some missing. This table holds about 77,000 clones, roughly 74% found once. CDR1 and CDR2 from the germline V gene are MGHRA and YSYEKL. The trim removed 3 bases at V and 5 bases at J, leaving 7 bases unmatched. The CDR3 is 15 amino acids. Notes on this clone: Its antigen is still unknown.

The sample here was peripheral blood, taken from a patient treated with radiotherapy plus ipilimumab. The chain combines TRBV4-1 with TRBJ1-1, with 9 bases fitting TRBD1. This clonotype was sampled from a human donor with non-small cell lung cancer whose response to radiotherapy plus ipilimumab could not be evaluated. DNA of the CDR3: TGCGCCAGCAGCCAGACGGGACAGGGAATAACTGAAGCTTTCTTT. Its translation: CASSQTGQGITEAFF.